Following are 24 T cell receptor beta chains from one sample sequenced in a study of T cells in Graves' hyperthyroidism and ophthalmopathy. RNA transcripts yielded amplified TCR beta CDR3 regions. The study used the HTBI primer set for a first-round RT-PCR of the TCR CDR3. TCRdb called the multiplex PCR reads again in MiXCR, with one record for every CDR3 protein. Found here are around 760,000 distinct CDR3 sequences, around a third of them singletons; the top ten hold approximately 31%. Material for sequencing was blood. The source of these receptors is a woman aged 40 to 55 with Graves' hyperthyroidism.

There are many counts of this clonotype. V and J are TRBV20-1 and TRBJ2-7; D possibly corresponds to TRBD1 (6 bases). CDR3 length: 15 residues. V lost 0 bases and J lost 3, with 15 bases in between. From germline, CDR1 is DFQATT and CDR2 SNEGSKA (reference sequence). The CDR3 protein is CSARDSGTRSYEQYF. The CDR3 coding sequence is TGCAGTGCTAGAGACTCCGGGACAAGGAGCTACGAGCAGTACTTC.

The chain uses TRBV19 and TRBJ1-2, with a weak D call TRBD1 (5 bases). V shed 11 bases and J shed 7 bases, with 17 bases lying between them. CDR3 length: 12 residues. Germline values: CDR1 LNHDA, CDR2 SQIVND (reference sequence). The CDR3 coding sequence is TGTGCCGGTTATACAGGTTCCGTTGGCTACACCTTC. This translates into CAGYTGSVGYTF.

This clonotype was observed a handful of times. This chain links TRBV6-5 with TRBJ2-2, with TRBD2 matching over 11 bases. CDR3 length: 17 amino acids. Germline V CDR1 and CDR2: MNHEY, SVGAGI. V lost 5 bases and J lost 4; bases outside the gene matches: 9. CDR3 DNA sequence: TGTGCCAGCAGTCCCCGACTAGCGGGGCGTTTCACCGGGGAGCTGTTTTTT. Its protein is CASSPRLAGRFTGELFF.

This clonotype was detected only a few times. The V gene is TRBV20-1, the J gene TRBJ2-7; 11 nucleotides align to TRBD2. The V gene's germline CDR1 is DFQATT and CDR2 SNEGSKA (reference sequence). The J segment lost 3 bases and the V segment lost 6 bases, leaving 7 bases of the junction unmatched. CDR3 length: 14 residues. CDR3: CSATSGSIFYEQYF. The CDR3 bases are TGCAGTGCCACTAGCGGGAGTATCTTCTACGAGCAGTACTTC.

This clonotype was seen more than once but under ten times. This chain uses TRBV19 with TRBJ2-2; 7 nucleotides line up with TRBD1. V trimming: 7 bases; J trimming: 4 bases; junction bases outside the gene matches: 6. The CDR3 is 14 amino acids. CDR1 is LNHDA and CDR2 is SQIVND in the germline V gene (reference sequence). The CDR3 loop is CASTLTGSTGELFF. The CDR3, as DNA: TGTGCCAGTACTCTGACAGGGAGCACCGGGGAGCTGTTTTTT.

This clonotype appeared a few times. This chain uses TRBV7-2 with TRBJ1-1, with D perhaps matching TRBD1 (5 bases). The CDR3 covers 16 residues. Germline V gene lookup returns CDR1 SGHTA and CDR2 FQGNSA. Trimming removed 5 bases at V and 4 bases at J, with 20 bases between. This chain's CDR3 is CASSQDRHPLGTEAFF. The CDR3 nucleotides are TGTGCCAGCAGCCAAGACAGACATCCCTTGGGCACTGAAGCTTTCTTT.

This clonotype was counted many times. The gene calls are TRBV9 and TRBJ2-6, with D possibly matching TRBD1 (6 bases). The length of the CDR3 is 17 residues. V gave up 0 bases and J gave up 2 bases, with 12 bases separating them. CDR1 and CDR2 (germline): SGDLS, YYNGEE. The CDR3 sequence: CASSVASQGPGANVLTF. The CDR3 DNA reads TGTGCCAGCAGCGTAGCCTCACAGGGACCTGGGGCCAACGTCCTGACTTTC.

This chain links TRBV5-1 with TRBJ2-2, with TRBD1 as a possible D gene (5 bases). The CDR3 runs to 14 residues. V gave up 3 bases and J gave up 4 bases, with 10 bases separating them. Per germline, CDR1 SGHRS and CDR2 YFSETQ. This CDR3 is CASSWTPLTGELFF. DNA for the CDR3: TGCGCCAGCAGCTGGACACCTCTCACCGGGGAGCTGTTTTTT.

This clonotype appeared many times. The chain joins TRBV13 to TRBJ2-7; either TRBD1 or TRBD2 may supply D (5 bases each). The CDR3 runs 16 residues. The V gene's germline CDR1 is PRHDT and CDR2 FYEKMQ (reference sequence). V was pared by 5 bases and J by 7 bases, with 24 bases between. The CDR3 region is CASSMIPYGARREQYF. CDR3 coding DNA: TGTGCCAGCAGCATGATTCCGTACGGGGCTAGGAGGGAGCAGTACTTC.

The rearrangement uses TRBV4-2 and TRBJ2-7; D ambiguous. CDR1 is LGHNA and CDR2 is YNFKEQ in the germline V gene. The CDR3 runs 13 residues. V lost 1 base, J lost 4 bases, and 8 bases lay in between. CDR3 DNA sequence: TGTGCCAGCAGCCAAGCGCTTCAGTACGAGCAGTACTTC. Protein sequence: CASSQALQYEQYF.

This clonotype was found many times. CDR3 nucleotides: TGTGCCAGCAGCTTAAACGGAATCCAAGAGACCCAGTACTTC. This translates into CASSLNGIQETQYF. The J gene is TRBJ2-5, the V gene TRBV7-8, with D uncertain. The CDR3 spans 14 residues. Germline assignment: CDR1 SGHVS and CDR2 FQNEAQ. Between the trimmed V and J ends, which lost 2 bases and 1 base, there was a span of 8 bases.

Only a few counts were recorded for this clonotype. The rearrangement uses TRBV5-4 and TRBJ1-1; D ambiguous. The CDR3 spans 11 residues. Per germline, CDR1 SGHNT and CDR2 YYREEE (reference sequence). The V gene lost 7 bases and the J gene lost 5 bases, with 9 bases spanning the gap. CDR3 in amino acids: CASPQCTEAFF. CDR3 coding DNA: TGTGCCAGCCCCCAATGTACTGAAGCTTTCTTT.

This clonotype has just a few counts. The V call is TRBV12-3 or TRBV12-4, the J call TRBJ2-5; D gene unclear. CDR3 size: 15 residues. The V and J ends lost 8 bases and 0 bases respectively, with 16 bases between them. The CDR3 here is CASSSAAGYQETQYF. In DNA form, the CDR3 reads TGTGCCAGCTCATCGGCGGCTGGGTACCAAGAGACCCAGTACTTC.

Of note for this clonotype: The CDR3 ends on some other residue instead of the conserved phenylalanine or tryptophan, so this is likely a read error. J is TRBJ2-7 and V is TRBV10-3, with no clear D. From germline, CDR1 is ENHRY and CDR2 SYGVKD. The CDR3 totals 13 residues. The CDR3 DNA follows: TGTGCCAGCAGTGGGTACAGAGCCTACGAGCAGTACCTC. As protein: CASSGYRAYEQYL.

This clonotype turned up a few times. This chain connects TRBV4-3 to TRBJ1-5; D unresolved. Germline lookup yields CDR1 LGHNA and CDR2 YSLEER. V was cut by 1 base and J by 0 bases, with 7 bases left in between. The CDR3 runs to 15 residues. CDR3 loop: CASSQGTNSNQPQHF. CDR3 coding DNA: TGCGCCAGCAGCCAAGGAACAAATAGCAATCAGCCCCAGCATTTT.

This clonotype was counted many times. V gene TRBV6-5 combines with J gene TRBJ1-2; D is undetermined. This CDR3 is 14 amino acids long. V gave up 5 bases and J gave up 0 bases, with 10 bases separating them. Germline V gene lookup returns CDR1 MNHEY and CDR2 SVGAGI. For the CDR3, the DNA is TGTGCCAGCAGTCTATTTAAGACTAACTATGGCTACACCTTC. It encodes CASSLFKTNYGYTF.

This clonotype was recorded only once. The CDR3 reads CATTGHPGNEQFF. DNA of the CDR3: TGTGCCACGACGGGGCACCCAGGGAATGAGCAGTTCTTC. The V gene is TRBV19, the J gene TRBJ2-5, with D perhaps assigned TRBD1 or TRBD2 (5 bases each). The J call may be mistaken, given a closer DNA end match to TRBJ2-1. The CDR3 runs 13 residues. Germline V gene data show CDR1 as LNHDA and CDR2 as SQIVND (reference sequence).

CDR3 sequence reads: CASTDSPGHNEQFF. CDR3 nucleotides: TGTGCCAGCACCGACAGTCCCGGGCACAATGAGCAGTTCTTC. V usage is TRBV7-2 and J usage is TRBJ2-7, with D maybe TRBD1 (5 bases). The DNA matches TRBJ2-1 better at its end, which makes the J call doubtful. The CDR3 length is 14 residues. From germline, CDR1 is SGHTA and CDR2 FQGNSA.

About this clonotype: No conserved phenylalanine or tryptophan ends this CDR3, so it is likely a read error. This sequence joins TRBV29-1 and TRBJ2-3; TRBD1 matches 7 bases. The V gene end was trimmed by 5 bases and the J gene end by 3 bases; junction bases not matched to a gene: 5. The CDR3 runs 13 residues. Per the germline V gene, CDR1 is SQVTM and CDR2 is ANQGSEA. For the CDR3, the DNA is TGCAGCGTTCCCCCCAGGGGGACAGATACGCAGTATCTT. As protein: CSVPPRGTDTQYL.

In this sample, this clonotype turned up many times. V and J are TRBV19 and TRBJ1-5; TRBD1 is a possible D gene (5 bases). The CDR3 has 15 amino acids. The germline gives CDR1 LNHDA, CDR2 SQIVND (reference sequence). V was clipped by 4 bases and J by 0 bases, with 10 bases between them. The CDR3 region is CASSSQTDSNQPQHF. CDR3 in DNA: TGTGCCAGTAGTAGCCAGACAGATAGCAATCAGCCCCAGCATTTT.

This rearrangement joins TRBV19 to TRBJ1-1, with D maybe TRBD1 (5 bases). The V gene lost 6 bases and the J gene lost 1 base, with 12 bases spanning the gap. The germline V gene has CDR1 LNHDA and CDR2 SQIVND (reference sequence). This CDR3 spans 14 amino acids. Written as DNA, the CDR3 is TGTGCCAGTAGGACGGGGGATCCGAACACTGAAGCTTTCTTT. Protein: CASRTGDPNTEAFF.

The chain uses TRBV7-2 and TRBJ1-5; weak D call: TRBD2 (6 bases). The J call could be wrong; TRBJ2-3 is a better fit for the DNA end. CDR1 SGHTA and CDR2 FQGNSA come from the germline V gene. The CDR3 has 14 residues. Here the CDR3 reads CASSSSSVEDTQYF. DNA of the CDR3: TGTGCCAGCAGCTCCTCTAGCGTGGAAGATACGCAGTATTTT.

The rearrangement links TRBV6-5 to TRBJ1-1; weak D call: TRBD1 (6 bases). V lost 7 bases, J lost 5 bases, and 14 bases lay in between. This CDR3 comprises 13 residues. CDR1 and CDR2 (germline): MNHEY, SVGAGI. The CDR3 coding sequence is TGTGCCAGCAACCAGGGGCGGTGGACTGAAGCTTTCTTT. It codes for CASNQGRWTEAFF.

Comments on this clonotype: This may stem from a read error, because a much larger clone lies one nucleotide away. The chain links TRBV13 to TRBJ1-2; 12 bases map to TRBD1. Germline CDR1 and CDR2: PRHDT and FYEKMQ (reference sequence). The CDR3 is 15 residues long. The CDR3 DNA is TGTGCCAGCGAAATTTCGGGACAGGGGGCTTCTGGCCACACCTTC. This sequence encodes CASEISGQGASGHTF.